The source of this TCR beta chain is a study of PD-1 blockade in mismatch repair-deficient tumors. The count of this clone is one. Trimming left V 4 bases short and J 3 bases short, with 10 bases between. The CDR3 length is 14 residues. CDR1 is SEHNR, CDR2 FQNEAQ, per germline (reference sequence). The assay was immunoSEQ multiplex PCR, and TCRdb's table has in-frame clones only and misses some. This table has about 100,000 clones, 65% to 85% appearing once. PCR or immunohistochemistry showed mismatch repair deficiency in every enrolled patient. TCR sequencing covered a few patients who responded to pembrolizumab.

This TCR derives from an adult with mismatch repair-deficient cancer. V gene TRBV7-9 combines with J gene TRBJ2-1; the D is unclear. Sequences were derived from peripheral blood, sampled about 33 weeks after starting pembrolizumab. CDR3 in amino acids: CASSSKTLYNEQFF. The DNA of the CDR3 is TGTGCCAGCAGCTCCAAAACACTCTACAATGAGCAGTTCTTC.